The T cell receptor beta chain under discussion was sequenced for a study of blood T cell repertoires in COVID-19 (dated by TCRdb to about 2020). The study in broad terms: Collaborator samples came from the United States, Italy and Spain and covered acute and convalescent phases of COVID-19. The prospective study material was composed of cDNA or gDNA derived from T cells, B-cell-depleted T cells, or PBMCs. The dataset comprised deeply sampled blood TCRbeta repertoires from subjects exposed to, actively infected with, or recovered from COVID-19. The repertoires were released in a freely available public database meant as a resource for research on the immune response to SARS-CoV-2. The samples were drawn from two sources: the first 160 participants of the ongoing ImmuneRACE study, and 1,000 to 1,500 subjects contributed by 6 global collaborators. The sample metadata nearly always contained a de-identified subject ID, COVID-19 status, age in years and sex. HLA class I and class II types, where available, came from metadata supplied by the sample provider rather than from assay-based typing.

The paper as a whole reports these results and caveats: The amount of clinical and demographic metadata varied by source and participant and was provided uncurated.

Each collaborating institution followed its own protocols to collect whole blood in K2EDTA tubes. Collaborator samples were shipped for TCRbeta analysis as frozen whole blood, isolated PBMCs, or DNA extracted from either sample type. TCRbeta CDR3 regions were amplified from genomic DNA using the immunoSEQ Assay, a bias-controlled multiplex PCR. As for how the authors treated the data: Nucleated cell counts per sample were estimated from amplification of reference gene primers within the assay. To quantify the absolute abundance of each unique TCRbeta CDR3 rearrangement, sequence reads were collapsed and filtered. For each sample, productive Simpson clonality was calculated by taking the square root of Simpson's diversity index across productive rearrangements. Not all clones reach the TCRdb copy of this immuneACCESS table, which keeps in-frame sequences only. Checked studies attribute under half of the gap to unresolved V genes and leave the rest unexplained. The DNA was the basis for D and trimming; V, J and clone size are from that table. The sample has approximately 270,000 clones on record, around 86% of them singletons. The ten most abundant clones make up approximately 9% of the sample.

At the junction V is shortened by 7 bases and J by 7 bases; bases outside the gene matches: 7. CDR1 and CDR2, looked up from the germline V gene, are SGHDN and FVKESK. Inclusive of the bounding cysteine and phenylalanine, the CDR3 is 15 residues long. The entry retains the CDR3 DNA only, 45 bases that are in frame from base 1. In its sample, this clone was seen a few times. It lacks a known antigen. No clone much larger than this one lies a single base away; base qualities are absent. The chain is assembled from TRBV14 and TRBJ1-6; 10 junctional bases match TRBD1. Sequenced input: peripheral blood. This TCR was recovered from a man aged 35-49 years with active or convalescent COVID-19. The DNA sequence is TGTGCCAGCAACGACAGGGGGCCGCGGAATTCACCCCTCCACTTT. It specifies CASNDRGPRNSPLHF.